The 8 T cell receptor beta chains in this list originate from one sample, sequenced in a study of neurological immune-mediated disorders. TCRdb processed the 5' RACE reads anew with MiXCR; each CDR3 protein has one entry. There are tens of thousands of distinct CDR3 sequences in the sample; approximately 4.1% occur only once, and 1% to 1.5% lies in the top ten. The sequenced sample consisted of PBMCs. The receptors originated from a young man with multiple sclerosis.

This clonotype was counted at least ten times. The DNA for the CDR3 is TGTGCCAGCAGCCAACGGGTCAGGGGCTACGAGCAGTACTTC. As protein: CASSQRVRGYEQYF. V and J are TRBV14 and TRBJ2-7, with a tentative D call TRBD1 (6 bases). CDR3 length: 14 amino acids. Deletions cut 2 bases from V and 3 bases from J, with 11 bases between. In germline, CDR1 is SGHDN, CDR2 FVKESK.

This clonotype was recorded many times. V gene TRBV21-1 combines with J gene TRBJ2-5; the listed D gene, TRBD2, was not tested against the DNA. TRBV21-1 is listed as a pseudogene. The CDR3 length is 16 residues. Here the CDR3 DNA reads TGTGCCAGCAGCAAAAAACTAGCGGGGGGGCATGAGACCCAGTACTTC. It codes for CASSKKLAGGHETQYF.

This clonotype came up many times. This sequence joins TRBV12-3 or TRBV12-4 and TRBJ2-1; no firm D call. This CDR3 is built from 14 residues. V lost 5 bases and J 10 bases, leaving 18 bases between the germline ends. As DNA, the CDR3 is TGTGCCAGCAGTCTTTGGAGAAATAAACAGGAGCAGTTCTTC. It translates to CASSLWRNKQEQFF.

This clonotype occurred many times. The rearrangement joins TRBV9 to TRBJ1-1; a possible D gene is TRBD1 (5 bases). The V and J ends lost 3 bases and 6 bases respectively, with 12 bases between them. This CDR3 has 13 residues. CDR1 SGDLS and CDR2 YYNGEE come from the germline V gene. CDR3 region: CASSGSWGSEAFF. The CDR3 DNA reads as TGTGCCAGCAGCGGATCATGGGGGTCTGAAGCTTTCTTT.

This clonotype was recorded at least ten times. The chain has TRBV7-2 and TRBJ2-3; D call uncertain. The CDR3 runs 15 residues. The germline V gene has CDR1 SGHTA and CDR2 FQGNSA. Trimming took 0 bases from V and 4 from J, leaving 11 bases between them. The CDR3 here is CASSLAAAGSDTQYF. CDR3 sequence (DNA): TGTGCCAGCAGCTTAGCGGCGGCAGGATCAGATACGCAGTATTTT.

The chain uses TRBV20-1 and TRBJ1-1, with 7 bases matching TRBD1. The germline V gene has CDR1 DFQATT and CDR2 SNEGSKA (reference sequence). With V trimmed by 7 bases and J by 1 base, 6 bases remained unmatched. The CDR3 length is 13 residues. The CDR3 region is CSGKGQANTEAFF. The CDR3 region has the DNA TGCAGTGGAAAAGGACAGGCGAACACTGAAGCTTTCTTT.

This clonotype showed up many times. The chain joins TRBV5-1 to TRBJ2-3; TRBD1 matches 7 bases. The trim removed 4 bases at V and 0 bases at J, leaving 5 bases unmatched. CDR1 is SGHRS and CDR2 is YFSETQ in the germline V gene. The CDR3 has 15 residues. The CDR3: CASSPGTASTDTQYF. DNA for the CDR3: TGCGCCAGCAGCCCGGGGACAGCTAGCACAGATACGCAGTATTTT.

This clonotype was found many times. The CDR3 loop is CASSLQRASDTQYF. CDR3 coding DNA: TGTGCCAGCAGCCTCCAGCGAGCGTCGGATACGCAGTATTTT. The J gene is TRBJ2-3, the V gene TRBV7-2, with unresolved D. Per germline, CDR1 SGHTA and CDR2 FQGNSA. The CDR3 is 14 amino acids. The V and J ends lost 5 bases and 6 bases respectively, with 15 bases between them. The complete variable domain, with remaining parts taken from reference TRBV7-2 and TRBJ2-3, reads GAGVSQSPSNKVTEKGKDVELRCDPISGHTALYWYRQSLGQGLEFLIYFQGNSAPDKSGLPSDRFSAERTGGSVSTLTIQRTQQEDSAVYLCASSLQRASDTQYFGPGTRLTVL.